This T cell receptor beta chain emerged from a study of blood T cells in healthy people across ages. As for this clonotype: Its antigen is as yet unknown.

Findings of the study overall: Lack of knowledge of donor CMV status possibly confounded expanded clonotype changes.

The CDR3 is 18 amino acids. Unmatched junction bases numbered 18, after V lost 4 bases and J lost 4 bases. Per the germline V gene, CDR1 is MDHEN and CDR2 is SYDVKM. Next came a second PCR, run for roughly 6 to 11 cycles, which used a sample-barcoded 5' primer along with a J-beta primer mix. Each cDNA molecule received a tag from a template-switch adaptor that had 12 random nucleotides. TCRdb reprocessed the 5' RACE reads via MiXCR and lists one record per CDR3 protein. Among about a million distinct CDR3 sequences listed, just over 50% were seen once. The TCR sequence derives from a woman aged 55-69 years in good health. J is TRBJ2-5 and V is TRBV28, with 7 positions matching TRBD2. The specimen was blood. CDR3 in DNA: TGTGCCAGCAGTTGGGAGAGAAGGCTAGCGGAGAATGGAGAGACCCAGTACTTC. Translating it yields CASSWERRLAENGETQYF.